This TCR beta chain came from a study of shared clonotypes between healthy human individuals. There are 16 residues in the CDR3. V dropped 6 bases and J dropped 3 bases, with 20 bases sitting between them. The germline V gene has CDR1 SEHNR and CDR2 FQNEAQ (reference sequence). Only in-frame clones appear in the TCRdb table, and some are missing; sequencing was by immunoSEQ multiplex PCR. The sample lists 950,000 to 1,300,000 clones, approximately 68% occurring once. The sequenced sample was memory CD4+ T cells sorted from blood. Subset described: CD45RA-negative fraction. The TCR comes from a man aged 18 to 30 in good health. The rearrangement uses TRBV7-9 and TRBJ1-1, with D possibly matching TRBD1 (5 bases). DNA for the CDR3: TGTGCCAGCAGTCTCTCTCCGGGACCGGCGGACACTGAAGCTTTCTTT. This encodes CASSLSPGPADTEAFF. Supplemented by reference TRBV7-9 and TRBJ1-1, the full variable domain reads DTGVSQNPRHKITKRGQNVTFRCDPISEHNRLYWYRQTLGQGPEFLTYFQNEAQLEKSRLLSDRFSAERPKGSFSTLEIQRTEQGDSAMYLCASSLSPGPADTEAFFGQGTRLTVV.